This T cell receptor beta chain is drawn from a study of T cells after yellow fever vaccination. Whole-study findings and limits: Abundant contaminating clonotypes from the bulk population could appear in FACS-sorted repertoires. By day 5 rather than day 15, the secondary response had peaked, though it was weaker.

Turning to this clonotype: Its antigen is not identified.

CDR3 size: 14 residues. CDR1 and CDR2 from the germline V gene are SGDLS and YYNGEE. The V and J ends lost 0 bases and 7 bases respectively, with 8 bases between them. Each CDR3 protein is one row after TCRdb ran MiXCR on the 5' RACE reads. The sample includes roughly 310,000 distinct CDR3 sequences, around 3.6% of them seen just once. The V gene is TRBV9, the J gene TRBJ1-6, with a possible D match to TRBD1 (6 bases). The sequence derives from a man aged 18 to 30 who received the YFV17D yellow fever vaccine. This specimen consisted of PBMCs, obtained on the day of the yellow fever booster vaccination. The CDR3: CASSVATGNSPLHF. The CDR3 bases are TGTGCCAGCAGCGTAGCTACAGGGAATTCACCCCTCCACTTT. Based on the CDR3 plus reference TRBV9 and TRBJ1-6, the full variable domain is DSGVTQTPKHLITATGQRVTLRCSPRSGDLSVYWYQQSLDQGLQFLIQYYNGEERAKGNILERFSAQQFPDLHSELNLSSLELGDSALYFCASSVATGNSPLHFGNGTRLTVT.